One sample yielded the 5 T cell receptor beta chains listed below, sequenced in a study of T cells in Graves' hyperthyroidism and ophthalmopathy. TCR beta CDR3 regions were amplified from RNA. The HTBI primer set was used in a first-round RT-PCR of the TCR CDR3. One entry per CDR3 protein results from TCRdb running MiXCR on the multiplex PCR reads. The repertoire has hundreds of thousands of distinct CDR3 sequences, 40% to 55% of them found once; the top ten carry less than 8.5%. Sequencing used peripheral blood or thyroid tissue (not recorded which). These receptors came from an adult man with Graves' disease, either hyperthyroidism or ophthalmopathy (not recorded which).

V is TRBV12-3 or TRBV12-4 and J is TRBJ1-5; tentatively, D is TRBD1 (5 bases). CDR3 length: 13 amino acids. V shed 1 base and J shed 9 bases, with 10 bases lying between them. CDR3 DNA sequence: TGTGCCAGCAGTTTAGGGGGGAAAGGGCCCCAGCATTTT. Protein sequence: CASSLGGKGPQHF.

This chain uses TRBV9 with TRBJ2-5; 16 nucleotides align to TRBD2. Germline V gene lookup returns CDR1 SGDLS and CDR2 YYNGEE. The CDR3 has 19 residues. With 0 bases clipped from V and 1 base from J, the junction kept 6 bases outside the gene matches. The CDR3 protein is CASSVGDGTSGGAQETQYF. In nucleotides, the CDR3 is TGTGCCAGCAGCGTAGGAGACGGGACTAGCGGGGGGGCCCAAGAGACCCAGTACTTC.

V usage is TRBV20-1 and J usage is TRBJ1-1; perhaps TRBD1 as D (6 bases). V dropped 4 bases and J dropped 5 bases, with 11 bases sitting between them. Germline loops: CDR1 DFQATT, CDR2 SNEGSKA (reference sequence). The CDR3 consists of 12 residues. The CDR3 nucleotides read TGCAGTGCTACGAGACAGGAAACTGAAGCTTTCTTT. It encodes CSATRQETEAFF.

At least ten counts were recorded for this clonotype. The J gene is TRBJ1-6, the V gene TRBV2; D uncertain. The CDR3 sequence is 15 residues long. Germline CDR1 SNHLY, CDR2 FYNNEI. Trimming cost V 5 bases and J 7 bases, with 15 bases left between them. CDR3 nucleotide sequence: TGTGCCAGCAGTCTACGCGGGTACGACAATTCACCCCTCCACTTT. Its protein product is CASSLRGYDNSPLHF.

This clonotype came up a few times. The chain joins TRBV7-6 to TRBJ1-4; tentative D call: TRBD1 (5 bases). The germline V and J ends were trimmed by 3 bases and 5 bases, with 13 bases remaining between them. Germline CDR1 reads SGHVS; CDR2 reads FNYEAQ. The CDR3 spans 15 residues. The CDR3 protein is CASSLAPGVNEKLFF. The CDR3 DNA is TGTGCCAGCAGCTTGGCTCCGGGGGTAAATGAAAAACTGTTTTTT.